Sequencing of this TCR beta chain was carried out in a study of T cell repertoires in cytomegalovirus infection. In the study overall: Through public TCR beta signatures, both CMV infection and matching HLA type were indicated.

The CDR3 runs to 10 residues. The germline V gene has CDR1 SGHTA and CDR2 FQGTGA. Trimming left V 7 bases short and J 13 bases short, with 11 bases between. Study-level results: Frequencies of public TCR beta families were cumulated, and this identified carriers of CMV plus the relevant HLA. HLA-C-restricted CMV clonotypes gave the most frequent clonotype in two of eight donors.

MiXCR, run by TCRdb on the reads, gives a single entry per CDR3 protein. The table has about 680,000 distinct CDR3 sequences, roughly a quarter seen once. Regarding this clonotype: Antigen specificity is unknown.

Sequencing was performed on CD8+ T cells from PBMCs. This sequence joins TRBV7-3 and TRBJ2-1; weak D call: TRBD2 (5 bases). This TCR was sampled from a human donor in good health (CMV status not recorded). Some clones in this sample may be carry-over from other donors' samples. CDR3 sequence reads: CASTLRDQFF. DNA of the CDR3: TGTGCCAGCACCCTCCGGGATCAGTTCTTC.